The rows below give T cell receptor beta chains drawn from one sample of a study of OX40 agonist ivuxolimab in advanced cancers. Some clones are missing from TCRdb's copy, which holds only in-frame ones; the method was immunoSEQ multiplex PCR. The table has 150,000 to 190,000 clones, 94% seen once. Sequencing was performed on CD4+ or CD8+ T cells sorted from blood, taken in a trial of the OX40 agonist ivuxolimab. Every receptor here comes from an adult with an advanced solid tumor such as melanoma, head and neck, liver or kidney cancer. Both conserved end residues are part of each CDR3. Fields, in order: clone size, D gene, J gene, V gene, CDR3 protein, CDR3 DNA. The D gene is left open where the match is weak. Expanded clones are given a class, and other clones once, few, many or no size at all.

clone_size: -
d_call: -
j_call: TRBJ1-4
v_call: TRBV7-2
cdr3_aa: CASSSNRVPYEKLFF
cdr3_nt: TGTGCCAGCAGCTCGAACCGGGTCCCCTATGAAAAACTGTTTTTT

clone_size: -
d_call: TRBD2
j_call: TRBJ2-7
v_call: TRBV18
cdr3_aa: CASSPPGGRSSYEQYF
cdr3_nt: TGTGCCAGCTCACCACCGGGCGGGAGGAGCTCCTACGAGCAGTACTTC

clone_size: -
d_call: TRBD1
j_call: TRBJ2-1
v_call: TRBV29-1
cdr3_aa: CSVEAWGQGHNEQFF
cdr3_nt: TGCAGCGTTGAAGCTTGGGGACAGGGTCACAATGAGCAGTTCTTC

clone_size: -
d_call: TRBD1
j_call: TRBJ2-2
v_call: TRBV9
cdr3_aa: CASSAPSSGQSTWNTGELFF
cdr3_nt: TGTGCCAGCAGCGCCCCTTCATCGGGACAGTCCACGTGGAACACCGGGGAGCTGTTTTTT

clone_size: -
d_call: TRBD2
j_call: TRBJ2-1
v_call: TRBV19
cdr3_aa: CASSIEKASGIFDEQFF
cdr3_nt: TGTGCCAGTAGTATAGAAAAGGCTAGCGGGATTTTTGATGAGCAGTTCTTC

clone_size: -
d_call: -
j_call: TRBJ2-4
v_call: TRBV5-1
cdr3_aa: CASSLQGLAKNIQYF
cdr3_nt: TGCGCCAGCAGCTTGCAGGGTCTAGCCAAAAACATTCAGTACTTC

clone_size: -
d_call: -
j_call: TRBJ2-3
v_call: TRBV6-6
cdr3_aa: CASRELYGGPTDTQYF
cdr3_nt: TGTGCCAGCAGGGAGTTATACGGAGGGCCCACAGATACGCAGTATTTT

clone_size: -
d_call: TRBD1
j_call: TRBJ2-7
v_call: TRBV5-1
cdr3_aa: CASRQGANPLYEQYF
cdr3_nt: TGCGCCAGCAGACAGGGGGCGAACCCCCTCTACGAGCAGTACTTC

clone_size: -
d_call: -
j_call: TRBJ2-2
v_call: TRBV27
cdr3_aa: CASSLSGGGTGELFF
cdr3_nt: TGTGCCAGCAGTTTATCGGGAGGGGGCACCGGGGAGCTGTTTTTT

clone_size: -
d_call: TRBD2
j_call: TRBJ2-3
v_call: TRBV5-4
cdr3_aa: CASSSPLAGVRDTQYF
cdr3_nt: TGTGCCAGCAGCTCGCCTCTGGCGGGAGTGAGGGATACGCAGTATTTT

clone_size: -
d_call: TRBD2
j_call: TRBJ2-1
v_call: TRBV9
cdr3_aa: CASSVATGAAGGHYNEQFF
cdr3_nt: TGTGCCAGCAGCGTAGCTACGGGGGCAGCGGGAGGCCACTACAATGAGCAGTTCTTC

clone_size: -
d_call: TRBD2
j_call: TRBJ2-3
v_call: TRBV5-4
cdr3_aa: CASSLAAGGFADTQYF
cdr3_nt: TGTGCCAGCAGCTTGGCCGCCGGGGGGTTCGCAGATACGCAGTATTTT

clone_size: -
d_call: -
j_call: TRBJ1-1
v_call: TRBV28
cdr3_aa: CASSLLGGPNTEAFF
cdr3_nt: TGTGCCAGCAGTTTATTGGGGGGCCCGAACACTGAAGCTTTCTTT

clone_size: -
d_call: TRBD1
j_call: TRBJ1-1
v_call: TRBV6-4
cdr3_aa: CASRDRTDNTEAFF
cdr3_nt: TGTGCCAGCAGGGACAGGACCGATAACACTGAAGCTTTCTTT

clone_size: once
d_call: -
j_call: TRBJ1-2
v_call: TRBV6-6
cdr3_aa: CASANYGYTF
cdr3_nt: TGTGCCAGCGCAAACTATGGCTACACCTTC

clone_size: -
d_call: -
j_call: TRBJ1-1
v_call: TRBV6-1
cdr3_aa: CASAKGYTEAFF
cdr3_nt: TGTGCCAGCGCGAAGGGGTACACTGAAGCTTTCTTT

clone_size: -
d_call: -
j_call: TRBJ2-3
v_call: TRBV7-6
cdr3_aa: CASSLVMGASTSTDTQYF
cdr3_nt: TGTGCCAGCAGCTTAGTTATGGGCGCCTCTACTAGCACAGATACGCAGTATTTT

clone_size: -
d_call: -
j_call: TRBJ2-1
v_call: TRBV6-5
cdr3_aa: CASRSSLAPKQFF
cdr3_nt: TGTGCCAGCAGGTCTTCACTAGCCCCAAAGCAGTTCTTC

clone_size: once
d_call: -
j_call: TRBJ2-1
v_call: TRBV2
cdr3_aa: CASTVRGGDNGEQFF
cdr3_nt: TGTGCCAGCACGGTCAGGGGAGGAGACAATGGCGAGCAGTTCTTC

clone_size: -
d_call: TRBD2
j_call: TRBJ2-7
v_call: TRBV5-4
cdr3_aa: CASSAASSGALSYEQYF
cdr3_nt: TGTGCCAGCAGCGCGGCGTCCAGCGGGGCCCTCTCCTACGAGCAGTACTTC

clone_size: -
d_call: -
j_call: TRBJ1-6
v_call: TRBV9
cdr3_aa: CASSVEGPGTNSPLHF
cdr3_nt: TGTGCCAGCAGCGTAGAAGGGCCAGGGACGAATTCACCCCTCCACTTT

clone_size: -
d_call: TRBD1
j_call: TRBJ1-2
v_call: TRBV6-5
cdr3_aa: CASRPGGAINYGYTF
cdr3_nt: TGTGCCAGCAGACCAGGGGGGGCGATTAACTATGGCTACACCTTC

clone_size: -
d_call: -
j_call: TRBJ2-7
v_call: TRBV19
cdr3_aa: CASSKDQTSYEQYF
cdr3_nt: TGTGCCAGTAGTAAAGACCAGACATCCTACGAGCAGTACTTC

clone_size: -
d_call: TRBD1
j_call: TRBJ1-1
v_call: TRBV10-3
cdr3_aa: CATRTGGTEAFF
cdr3_nt: TGTGCCACCAGGACAGGGGGAACTGAAGCTTTCTTT

clone_size: -
d_call: -
j_call: TRBJ2-7
v_call: TRBV7-2
cdr3_aa: CASTLASGSYEQYF
cdr3_nt: TGTGCCAGCACCTTAGCGTCGGGGTCCTACGAGCAGTACTTC

clone_size: -
d_call: -
j_call: TRBJ2-1
v_call: TRBV6-6
cdr3_aa: CASSSTGNEQFF
cdr3_nt: TGTGCCAGCAGTTCGACGGGGAATGAGCAGTTCTTC

clone_size: -
d_call: TRBD2
j_call: TRBJ2-5
v_call: TRBV5-1
cdr3_aa: CASSLLGRGGEETQYF
cdr3_nt: TGCGCCAGCAGCCTCCTCGGGCGGGGGGGAGAAGAGACCCAGTACTTC

clone_size: -
d_call: -
j_call: TRBJ1-5
v_call: TRBV5-1
cdr3_aa: CASSLVGELNQPQHF
cdr3_nt: TGCGCCAGCAGCTTGGTAGGGGAGCTCAATCAGCCCCAGCATTTT

clone_size: -
d_call: TRBD1
j_call: TRBJ2-1
v_call: TRBV7-2
cdr3_aa: CASSKQGAGYNEQFF
cdr3_nt: TGTGCCAGCAGCAAGCAGGGGGCTGGTTACAATGAGCAGTTCTTC

clone_size: -
d_call: -
j_call: TRBJ2-6
v_call: TRBV30
cdr3_aa: CAWTRTVPSGANVLTF
cdr3_nt: TGTGCCTGGACCAGGACGGTGCCCTCTGGGGCCAACGTCCTGACTTTC

clone_size: -
d_call: -
j_call: TRBJ2-3
v_call: TRBV19
cdr3_aa: CASSGLTGTDLDTQYF
cdr3_nt: TGTGCCAGTAGTGGCTTGACTGGGACCGACTTAGATACGCAGTATTTT

clone_size: -
d_call: TRBD2
j_call: TRBJ2-1
v_call: TRBV7-2
cdr3_aa: CASSLLAGGSYNEQFF
cdr3_nt: TGTGCCAGCAGCCTGCTAGCGGGAGGGTCATACAATGAGCAGTTCTTC

clone_size: -
d_call: -
j_call: TRBJ1-5
v_call: TRBV18
cdr3_aa: CASSPDSYQPQHF
cdr3_nt: TGTGCCAGCTCACCCGACAGTTATCAGCCCCAGCATTTT

clone_size: -
d_call: TRBD1
j_call: TRBJ1-2
v_call: TRBV7-2
cdr3_aa: CASSSQTGSVFYGYTF
cdr3_nt: TGTGCCAGCAGCTCCCAGACAGGGTCGGTCTTCTATGGCTACACCTTC

clone_size: -
d_call: -
j_call: TRBJ1-1
v_call: TRBV28
cdr3_aa: CASSPRSAGEAFF
cdr3_nt: TGTGCCAGCAGTCCTCGTTCCGCAGGTGAAGCTTTCTTT

clone_size: -
d_call: TRBD2
j_call: TRBJ2-5
v_call: TRBV5-4
cdr3_aa: CASSPTASGREETQYF
cdr3_nt: TGTGCCAGCAGCCCGACGGCTAGCGGGAGGGAAGAGACCCAGTACTTC